What follows are 22 T cell receptor beta chains derived from one specimen sequenced in a study of identical twins. TCRdb re-derived calls from the 5' RACE reads in MiXCR, one entry per CDR3 protein. The sample carries about 810,000 distinct CDR3 sequences, 9% to 15% recorded once. The same sample was also used in a study of yellow fever vaccine responses in identical twins.

The sample comprised PBMCs. The receptor source for this set is a woman aged 18-35 years in good health.

This chain joins TRBV20-1 and TRBJ2-2, with a possible D match to TRBD2 (5 bases). Germline-derived CDR1 and CDR2 are DFQATT and SNEGSKA (reference sequence). The V gene lost 4 bases and the J gene lost 5 bases, with 11 bases spanning the gap. The CDR3 runs 13 residues. CDR3 sequence (DNA): TGCAGTGCTATCCGGGGAAGTACCGGGGAGCTGTTTTTT. It is translated as CSAIRGSTGELFF.

This clonotype showed up just a few times. The J gene is TRBJ2-1, the V gene TRBV11-3; D uncertain. Germline loops: CDR1 SGHNT, CDR2 YENEEA. The CDR3 covers 17 residues. V lost 0 bases and J 9 bases, leaving 21 bases between the germline ends. The CDR3 DNA reads TGTGCCAGCAGCTTAGATGGGGTAGCTGTAGTGTGGGGTGAGCAGTTCTTC. Amino acids: CASSLDGVAVVWGEQFF.

A few counts support this clonotype. The chain links TRBV5-5 to TRBJ1-5, with unresolved D. The CDR3 totals 16 residues. Per germline, CDR1 SGHKS and CDR2 YYEKEE (reference sequence). Trimming cost V 0 bases and J 3 bases, with 13 bases left between them. This chain's CDR3 is CASSLGPGQLNQPQHF. The CDR3 DNA is TGTGCCAGCAGCTTGGGGCCGGGTCAGCTCAATCAGCCCCAGCATTTT.

In its sample, this clonotype was seen a few times. The chain joins TRBV9 to TRBJ1-2; D is uncertain. This CDR3 is built from 13 residues. Trimming took 3 bases from V and 0 from J, leaving 6 bases between them. Germline CDR1 is SGDLS and CDR2 is YYNGEE. The CDR3 loop is CASSDSANYGYTF. Here the CDR3 DNA reads TGTGCCAGCAGCGATTCAGCTAACTATGGCTACACCTTC.

The chain uses TRBV5-1 and TRBJ1-1, with 10 bases lining up with TRBD1. The CDR3 is 17 residues long. CDR1 is SGHRS and CDR2 is YFSETQ in the germline V gene. The V gene end was trimmed by 4 bases and the J gene end by 1 base; junction bases not matched to a gene: 10. In DNA, the CDR3 is TGCGCCAGCAGCCGCTGGACAGGGGGGAACCAGAACACTGAAGCTTTCTTT. Its translation: CASSRWTGGNQNTEAFF.

This clonotype was found a few times. The chain combines TRBV7-9 with TRBJ1-2, with TRBD1 matching over 10 bases. The CDR3 is 16 amino acids. J was trimmed by 6 bases and V by 5 bases; bases with no gene match: 12. The germline gives CDR1 SEHNR, CDR2 FQNEAQ (reference sequence). CDR3 nucleotide sequence: TGTGCCAGCAGCCCAGCGGGACAGGGGTTTTTGGATGGCTACACCTTC. Amino acid sequence: CASSPAGQGFLDGYTF. The full variable domain, rest sourced from reference TRBV7-9 and TRBJ1-2, is DTGVSQNPRHKITKRGQNVTFRCDPISEHNRLYWYRQTLGQGPEFLTYFQNEAQLEKSRLLSDRFSAERPKGSFSTLEIQRTEQGDSAMYLCASSPAGQGFLDGYTFGSGTRLTVV.

The chain employs TRBV12-3 or TRBV12-4 and TRBJ2-2; D not certain. The CDR3 runs 13 residues. V was shortened by 6 bases and J by 0 bases, with 5 bases between the two germline ends. CDR3 nucleotide sequence: TGTGCCAGCAGGGGGACGAACACCGGGGAGCTGTTTTTT. Translated: CASRGTNTGELFF.

This clonotype showed up just a few times. The gene calls are TRBV3-1 and TRBJ1-1, with D perhaps TRBD1 (5 bases). The germline V gene encodes CDR1 LGHDT and CDR2 YNNKEL (reference sequence). V lost 7 bases and J lost 5, with 14 bases in between. The CDR3 contains 13 residues. CDR3 in DNA: TGTGCCAGCAAAAGCAGGGCGGGGACTGAAGCTTTCTTT. Its protein product is CASKSRAGTEAFF.

This clonotype was recorded many times. J is TRBJ2-3 and V is TRBV7-3, with D unresolved. This CDR3 region has 14 residues. Germline loops: CDR1 SGHTA, CDR2 FQGTGA. Trimming cost V 1 base and J 2 bases, with 7 bases left between them. Written as DNA, the CDR3 is TGTGCCAGCAGCTTAATGGTCCCCACAGATACGCAGTATTTT. It specifies CASSLMVPTDTQYF. The entire variable domain, with the rest obtained from reference TRBV7-3 and TRBJ2-3, is as follows: GAGVSQTPSNKVTEKGKYVELRCDPISGHTALYWYRQSLGQGPEFLIYFQGTGAADDSGLPNDRFFAVRPEGSVSTLKIQRTERGDSAVYLCASSLMVPTDTQYFGPGTRLTVL.

This clonotype was seen at least ten times. The V gene is TRBV28, the J gene TRBJ2-1, with unresolved D. The germline V gene has CDR1 MDHEN and CDR2 SYDVKM. V was trimmed by 3 bases and J by 4 bases, leaving 7 bases between them. The CDR3 runs to 13 residues. This CDR3 is CASSFQQYNEQFF. The CDR3 coding sequence is TGTGCCAGCAGTTTTCAACAGTACAATGAGCAGTTCTTC.

This rearrangement joins TRBV7-9 to TRBJ2-1; D unresolved. CDR3 length equals 12 residues. Trimming stripped 1 base from V and 10 bases from J, with 8 bases between. Germline lookup yields CDR1 SEHNR and CDR2 FQNEAQ (reference sequence). This chain's CDR3 is CASSLVAAEQFF. CDR3 DNA: TGTGCCAGCAGCTTAGTGGCGGCGGAGCAGTTCTTC.

This clonotype was counted at least ten times. V is TRBV10-2 and J is TRBJ2-3, with D possibly TRBD1 on 5 matching bases. V lost 0 bases and J lost 4, with 14 bases in between. Per the germline V gene, CDR1 is WSHSY and CDR2 is SAAADI. The CDR3 has 16 amino acids. The CDR3 reads CASSESTVTLSDTQYF. CDR3 bases: TGCGCCAGCAGTGAGTCGACAGTAACTTTGTCAGATACGCAGTATTTT.

This clonotype was picked up a small number of times. V is TRBV20-1 and J is TRBJ1-1; a possible D gene is TRBD1 (5 bases). The CDR3 totals 13 residues. CDR1 and CDR2 from the germline V gene are DFQATT and SNEGSKA (reference sequence). Written as DNA, the CDR3 is TGCAGCGGGAATTCGGGGCGAGACACTGAAGCTTTCTTT. It codes for CSGNSGRDTEAFF.

This clonotype was seen only a few times. V is TRBV10-3 and J is TRBJ2-2; D perhaps matches TRBD1 (5 bases). Trimming stripped 4 bases from V and 2 bases from J, with 14 bases between. The germline V gene has CDR1 ENHRY and CDR2 SYGVKD. The CDR3 is made up of 16 amino acids. In DNA form, the CDR3 reads TGTGCCATCAGTGGTCAGGGCCCGATTAACACCGGGGAGCTGTTTTTT. It yields the protein CAISGQGPINTGELFF.

This clonotype has ten or more counts. V is TRBV6-5 and J is TRBJ1-2, with 10 bases fitting TRBD1. Germline V gene lookup returns CDR1 MNHEY and CDR2 SVGAGI. CDR3 length: 16 residues. Trimming took 2 bases from V and 5 from J; bases not matched to a gene: 8. The CDR3 DNA reads TGTGCCAGCAGTTACCAGAGGACAGGGGGAGGGTATGGCTACACCTTC. This translates into CASSYQRTGGGYGYTF.

This clonotype has just a few counts. The J gene is TRBJ2-1, the V gene TRBV5-1, with 7 bases fitting TRBD1. Germline-derived CDR1 and CDR2 are SGHRS and YFSETQ. This CDR3 is 16 amino acids long. The trim removed 0 bases at V and 7 bases at J, leaving 10 bases unmatched. This CDR3 reads CASSLVSRQGINEQFF. The CDR3 nucleotides read TGCGCCAGCAGCTTGGTTTCTCGACAGGGAATTAATGAGCAGTTCTTC.

The gene calls are TRBV12-3 or TRBV12-4 and TRBJ2-7; TRBD2 agrees at 11 bases. The CDR3 sequence is 15 residues long. The ends lost 6 bases at V and 3 bases at J; junction bases unmatched: 7. CDR3 region: CASRPGGTSGYEQYF. The CDR3 bases are TGTGCCAGCAGACCAGGGGGGACTAGCGGCTACGAGCAGTACTTC.

The rearrangement joins TRBV18 to TRBJ2-1; 9 bases agree with TRBD1. The CDR3 covers 12 residues. CDR1 is KGHSH and CDR2 is LQKENI in the germline V gene. The J segment lost 16 bases and the V segment lost 5 bases, leaving 9 bases of the junction unmatched. The CDR3 region is CASSSSGTGKFF. DNA for the CDR3: TGTGCCAGCTCATCCTCCGGGACAGGGAAATTCTTC.

This clonotype was counted a few times. The V call is TRBV12-3 or TRBV12-4, the J call TRBJ1-4; 11 nucleotides align to TRBD1. The J segment lost 7 bases and the V segment lost 4 bases, leaving 2 bases of the junction unmatched. The CDR3 runs to 14 residues. CDR3 region: CASSYGTGGEKLFF. CDR3 nucleotide sequence: TGTGCCAGCAGTTATGGGACAGGGGGTGAAAAACTGTTTTTT.

The chain is built from TRBV20-1 and TRBJ2-1; D might be TRBD2 (6 bases). The germline V and J ends were trimmed by 6 bases and 8 bases, with 17 bases remaining between them. Germline V CDR1 and CDR2: DFQATT, SNEGSKA (reference sequence). This CDR3 is built from 13 residues. CDR3 loop: CSAPVLAAHEQFF. For the CDR3, the DNA is TGCAGTGCCCCGGTGTTAGCGGCACATGAGCAGTTCTTC.

V and J are TRBV27 and TRBJ2-7; 7 bases fit TRBD2. Germline values: CDR1 MNHEY, CDR2 SMNVEV (reference sequence). The ends lost 5 bases at V and 2 bases at J; junction bases unmatched: 9. The CDR3 is made up of 15 amino acids. CDR3 bases: TGTGCCAGCAGTCCGTCTCTAGCGGCCCCCTACGAGCAGTACTTC. This translates into CASSPSLAAPYEQYF.

J is TRBJ1-1 and V is TRBV18; D gene ambiguous. V lost 3 bases and J lost 4, with 12 bases in between. This CDR3 contains 14 residues. CDR1 KGHSH and CDR2 LQKENI come from the germline V gene. The CDR3 sequence: CASSPNAWGTEAFF. The CDR3 DNA reads as TGTGCCAGCTCACCCAACGCATGGGGCACTGAAGCTTTCTTT.